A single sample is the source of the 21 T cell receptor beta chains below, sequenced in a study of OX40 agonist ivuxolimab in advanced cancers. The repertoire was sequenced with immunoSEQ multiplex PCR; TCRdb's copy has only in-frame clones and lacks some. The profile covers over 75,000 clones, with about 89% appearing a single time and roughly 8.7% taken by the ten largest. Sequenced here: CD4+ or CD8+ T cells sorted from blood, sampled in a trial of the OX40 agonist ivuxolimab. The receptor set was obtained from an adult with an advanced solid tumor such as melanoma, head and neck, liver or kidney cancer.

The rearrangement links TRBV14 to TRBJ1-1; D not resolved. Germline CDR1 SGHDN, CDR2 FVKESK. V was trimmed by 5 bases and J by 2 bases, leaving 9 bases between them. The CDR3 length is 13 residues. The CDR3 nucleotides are TGTGCCAGCAGCAGCCAGAGTAACACTGAAGCTTTCTTT. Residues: CASSSQSNTEAFF.

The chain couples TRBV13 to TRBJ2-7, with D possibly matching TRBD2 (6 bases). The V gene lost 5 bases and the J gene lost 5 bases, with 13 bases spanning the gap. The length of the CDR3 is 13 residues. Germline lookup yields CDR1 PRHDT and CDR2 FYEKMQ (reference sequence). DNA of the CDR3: TGTGCCAGCAGCATTAGGGACTTTGACGAGCAGTACTTC. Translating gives CASSIRDFDEQYF.

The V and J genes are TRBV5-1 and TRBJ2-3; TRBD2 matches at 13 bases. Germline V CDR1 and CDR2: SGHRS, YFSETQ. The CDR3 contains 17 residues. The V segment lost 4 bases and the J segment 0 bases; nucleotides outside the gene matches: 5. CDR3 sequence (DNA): TGCGCCAGCAGCCTTGGGACTAGCGGGACTAGCACAGATACGCAGTATTTT. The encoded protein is CASSLGTSGTSTDTQYF.

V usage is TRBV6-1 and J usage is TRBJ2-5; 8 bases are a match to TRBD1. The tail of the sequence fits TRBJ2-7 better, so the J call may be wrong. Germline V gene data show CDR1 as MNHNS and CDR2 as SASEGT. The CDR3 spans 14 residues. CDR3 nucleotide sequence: TGTGCCAGCAGTCTCCGGACAGGGACCTACGAGCAGTACTTC. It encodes CASSLRTGTYEQYF.

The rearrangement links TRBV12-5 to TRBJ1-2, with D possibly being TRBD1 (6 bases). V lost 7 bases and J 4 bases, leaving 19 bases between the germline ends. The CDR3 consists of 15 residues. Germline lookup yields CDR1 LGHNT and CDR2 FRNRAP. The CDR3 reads CASARGGGRGYGYTF. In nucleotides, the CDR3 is TGTGCTAGTGCCCGAGGGGGGGGCCGGGGCTATGGCTACACCTTC.

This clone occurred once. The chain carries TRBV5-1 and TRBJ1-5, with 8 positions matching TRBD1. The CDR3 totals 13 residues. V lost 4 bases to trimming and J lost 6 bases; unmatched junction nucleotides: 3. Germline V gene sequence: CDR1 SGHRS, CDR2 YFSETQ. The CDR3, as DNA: TGCGCCAGCAGCATACAGGGGGGTCAGCCCCAGCATTTT. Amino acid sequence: CASSIQGGQPQHF. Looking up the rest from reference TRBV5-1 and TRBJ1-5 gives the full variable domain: KAGVTQTPRYLIKTRGQQVTLSCSPISGHRSVSWYQQTPGQGLQFLFEYFSETQRNKGNFPGRFSGRQFSNSRSEMNVSTLELGDSALYLCASSIQGGQPQHFGDGTRLSIL.

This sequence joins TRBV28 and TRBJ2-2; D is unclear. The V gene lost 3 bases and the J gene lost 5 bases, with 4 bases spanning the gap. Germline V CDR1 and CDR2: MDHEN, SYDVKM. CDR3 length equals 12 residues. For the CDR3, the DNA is TGTGCCAGCAGTTTTGGAACCGGGGAGCTGTTTTTT. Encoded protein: CASSFGTGELFF.

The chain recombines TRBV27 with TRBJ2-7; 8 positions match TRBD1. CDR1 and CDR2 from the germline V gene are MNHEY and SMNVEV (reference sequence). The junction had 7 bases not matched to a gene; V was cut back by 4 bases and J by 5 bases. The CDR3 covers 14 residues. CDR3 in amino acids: CASSSQGAWNEQYF. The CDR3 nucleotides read TGTGCCAGCAGTTCCCAGGGGGCGTGGAACGAGCAGTACTTC.

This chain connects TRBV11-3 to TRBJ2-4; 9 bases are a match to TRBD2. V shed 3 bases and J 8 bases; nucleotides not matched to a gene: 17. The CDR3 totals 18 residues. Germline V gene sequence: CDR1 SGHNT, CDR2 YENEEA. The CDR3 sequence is CASSFLSPGAGGIHIQYF. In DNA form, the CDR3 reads TGTGCCAGCAGCTTCCTCTCCCCCGGTGCGGGAGGGATACACATTCAGTACTTC.

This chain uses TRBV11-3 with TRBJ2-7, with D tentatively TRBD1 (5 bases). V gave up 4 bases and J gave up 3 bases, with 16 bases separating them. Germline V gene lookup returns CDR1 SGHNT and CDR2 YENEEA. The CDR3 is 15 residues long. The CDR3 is CASSSEVGANYEQYF. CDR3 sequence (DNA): TGTGCCAGCAGCTCAGAGGTTGGGGCTAACTACGAGCAGTACTTC.

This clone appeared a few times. In DNA form, the CDR3 reads TGTGCCTGTCGGGGCGTGCCCCAGAACACCGGGGAGCTGTTTTTT. This sequence encodes CACRGVPQNTGELFF. The rearrangement uses TRBV30 and TRBJ2-2; possibly TRBD1 or TRBD2 for D (5 bases each). The germline V gene has CDR1 GTSNPN and CDR2 SVGIG (reference sequence). The CDR3 is 15 amino acids. The V end lost 6 bases, the J end lost 1 base, and 15 bases lay between the germline ends.

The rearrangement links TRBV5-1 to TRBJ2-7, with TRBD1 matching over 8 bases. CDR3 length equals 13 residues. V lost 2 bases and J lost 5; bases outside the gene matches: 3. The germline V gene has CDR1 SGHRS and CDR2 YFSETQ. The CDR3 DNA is TGCGCCAGCAGCTTTCAGGGGGCGAACGAGCAGTACTTC. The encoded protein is CASSFQGANEQYF.

The CDR3 DNA sequence: TGTGCCAGCAGCTCGACCGGGAGGGCCAGGGCAGAGACCCAGTACTTC. Protein sequence: CASSSTGRARAETQYF. The chain employs TRBV5-6 and TRBJ2-5; 8 bases line up with TRBD2. Germline V gene data show CDR1 as SGHDT and CDR2 as YYEEEE. This CDR3 is 16 amino acids long. The J segment lost 4 bases and the V segment lost 3 bases, leaving 11 bases of the junction unmatched.

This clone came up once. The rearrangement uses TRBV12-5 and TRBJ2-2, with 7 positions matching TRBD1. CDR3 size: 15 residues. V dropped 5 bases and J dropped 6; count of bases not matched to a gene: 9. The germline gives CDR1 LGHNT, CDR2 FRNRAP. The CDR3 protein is CASGDDRVSSGELFF. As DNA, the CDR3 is TGTGCTAGTGGTGACGACAGGGTTTCTTCCGGGGAGCTGTTTTTT.

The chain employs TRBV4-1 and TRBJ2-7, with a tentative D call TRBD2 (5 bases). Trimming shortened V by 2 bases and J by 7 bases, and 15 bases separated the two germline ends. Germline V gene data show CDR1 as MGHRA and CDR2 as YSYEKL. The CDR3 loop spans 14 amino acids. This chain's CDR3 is CASSQRGSLAEQYF. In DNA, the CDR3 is TGCGCCAGCAGCCAAAGAGGGTCCCTAGCAGAGCAGTACTTC.

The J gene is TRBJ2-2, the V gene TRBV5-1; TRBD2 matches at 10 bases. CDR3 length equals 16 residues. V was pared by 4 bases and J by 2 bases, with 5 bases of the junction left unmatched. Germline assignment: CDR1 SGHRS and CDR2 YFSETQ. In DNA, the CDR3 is TGCGCCAGCAGCCCGGGGACTAGCGACAACACCGGGGAGCTGTTTTTT. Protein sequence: CASSPGTSDNTGELFF. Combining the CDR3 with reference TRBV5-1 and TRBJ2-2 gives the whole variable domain KAGVTQTPRYLIKTRGQQVTLSCSPISGHRSVSWYQQTPGQGLQFLFEYFSETQRNKGNFPGRFSGRQFSNSRSEMNVSTLELGDSALYLCASSPGTSDNTGELFFGEGSRLTVL.

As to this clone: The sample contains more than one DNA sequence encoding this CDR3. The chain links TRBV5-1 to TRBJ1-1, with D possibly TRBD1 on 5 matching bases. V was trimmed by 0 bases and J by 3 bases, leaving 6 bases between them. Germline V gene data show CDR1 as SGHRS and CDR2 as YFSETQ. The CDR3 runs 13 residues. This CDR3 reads CASSLGGDTEAFF. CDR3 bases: TGCGCCAGCAGCTTGGGAGGGGACACTGAAGCTTTCTTT.

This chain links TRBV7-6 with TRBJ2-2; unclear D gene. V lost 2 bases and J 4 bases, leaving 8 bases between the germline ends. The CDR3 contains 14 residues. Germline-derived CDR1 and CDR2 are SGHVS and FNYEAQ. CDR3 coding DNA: TGTGCCAGCAGCTTAAGTACCGGCACCGGGGAGCTGTTTTTT. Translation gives CASSLSTGTGELFF.

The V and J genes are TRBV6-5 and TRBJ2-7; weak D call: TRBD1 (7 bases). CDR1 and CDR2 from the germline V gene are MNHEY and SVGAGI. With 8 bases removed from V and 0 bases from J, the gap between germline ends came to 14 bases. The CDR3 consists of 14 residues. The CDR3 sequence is CASSGGGVSYEQYF. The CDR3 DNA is TGTGCCAGCTCAGGGGGAGGCGTCTCCTACGAGCAGTACTTC.

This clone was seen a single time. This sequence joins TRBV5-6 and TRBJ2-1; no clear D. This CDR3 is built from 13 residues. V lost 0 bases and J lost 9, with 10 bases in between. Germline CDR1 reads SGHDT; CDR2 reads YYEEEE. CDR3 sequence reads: CASSLGGASEQFF. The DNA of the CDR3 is TGTGCCAGCAGCTTGGGGGGTGCTAGTGAGCAGTTCTTC.

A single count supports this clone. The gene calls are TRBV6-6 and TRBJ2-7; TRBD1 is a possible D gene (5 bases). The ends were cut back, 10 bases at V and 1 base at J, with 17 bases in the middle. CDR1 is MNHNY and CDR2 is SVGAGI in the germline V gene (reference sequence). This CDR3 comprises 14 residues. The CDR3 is CATGIGDKSYEQYF. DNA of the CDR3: TGTGCCACAGGAATAGGGGATAAGTCCTACGAGCAGTACTTC.